This T cell receptor beta chain was sequenced for a study of cytomegalovirus exposure and HLA in healthy donors. Unrecorded immune exposures were likely, despite nominal health at sampling. Both 60 Vbeta primers and 13 Jbeta primers went into the PCR. The assay was immunoSEQ multiplex PCR, and TCRdb's table has in-frame clones only and misses some. The data contain 55,000 to 70,000 clones, approximately 80% of them singletons. The CDR3 totals 15 residues. The germline CDR1 and CDR2 sequences are LGHNA and YNFKEQ. As to this clone: Its antigen is as yet unknown.

General observations from the study: Of the V segments, some could not be distinguished, including TRBV6-2 and TRBV6-3, and were excluded. Per a later analysis, HLA-associated TCR beta chains showed more clonal expansion than other, equally common TCR beta chains. Being productive about 87% or about 30% of the time was typical of most TCR beta V segments in an earlier analysis.

The receptor's source is a woman aged 40 to 50 in good health and CMV-seronegative. The chain joins TRBV4-2 to TRBJ2-5; no firm D call. The DNA end favors TRBJ2-7, so the J call may be wrong. Sequenced sample: PBMCs. CDR3: CASSQDVDGGSEQYF. CDR3 DNA sequence: TGTGCCAGCAGCCAAGATGTAGACGGTGGAAGCGAGCAGTACTTC.